The clone carrying this TCR beta chain came up once. These data belong to a study of blood T cell repertoires in COVID-19. Study information: Acute and convalescent COVID-19 samples came from the United States, Italy and Spain. The analysed material was cDNA or gDNA that came from T cells, B-cell-depleted T cells, or PBMCs.

Authors' data handling: Using reference gene primer amplification, nucleated cell counts were estimated. The method was immunoSEQ multiplex PCR; TCRdb's version includes in-frame clones alone and lacks a portion of them. V, J and clone size reflect that table, while D and trimming were determined from the DNA. This repertoire shows 120,000 to 150,000 clones, around nine tenths found once; its top ten account for under 3%. Germline CDR1 is MNHNY and CDR2 is SVGAGI (reference sequence). V was clipped by 4 bases and J by 9 bases, with 9 bases between them. This CDR3 spans 11 amino acids. The material sequenced was peripheral blood. The chain uses TRBV6-6 and TRBJ1-2, with D possibly being TRBD1 (6 bases). The source of this sequence is a human donor in a cohort sampled during active COVID-19. The DNA of the CDR3 is TGTGCCAGCAGTTTAACAGGGAGCTACACCTTC. Translating gives CASSLTGSYTF.